Listed below are T cell receptor beta chains from one sample, sequenced in a study of spatial heterogeneity in lung cancer. Using its own MiXCR run on the 5' RACE reads, TCRdb lists one record per CDR3 protein. The profile shows roughly 91,000 distinct CDR3 sequences, approximately 20% of them singletons. The specimen comprised PBMCs, sampled at surgery. The receptors were sampled from a male donor with early-stage non-small cell lung cancer. Both conserved end residues are part of each CDR3.

TRBV7-9	TRBJ2-4	CASSSLQAKNIQYF
TRBV11-2	TRBJ2-2	CASSSKGELFF
TRBV30	TRBJ1-2	CAWAQVVTYGYTF
TRBV24-1	TRBJ2-5	CATSDRARAETQYF
TRBV28	TRBJ2-4	CAVTRSIAKNIQYF
TRBV7-9	TRBJ2-1	CASSLVGQHYNEQFF
TRBV7-9	TRBJ1-1	CASSPPAPEAFF
TRBV11-3	TRBJ1-2	CASSLSTGRNYGYTF
TRBV20-1	TRBJ1-5	CSAREGRAGFQPQHF
TRBV5-1	TRBJ2-7	CASSLASPSSYEQYF
TRBV7-9	TRBJ1-4	CASSSLLSTNEKLFF
TRBV5-8	TRBJ2-5	CASSLGLVETQYF
TRBV5-5	TRBJ2-3	CASSNRATDTQYF
TRBV7-2	TRBJ2-1	CASSQGRVGGLITYNEKFF
TRBV7-2	TRBJ1-1	CASSLAGGNTEAFF
TRBV24-1	TRBJ1-6	CATSSDRGPSPLHF
TRBV19	TRBJ2-4	CASSQPGQKNIQYF
TRBV11-2	TRBJ1-1	CASSSGHTEAFF
TRBV12-3/TRBV12-4	TRBJ2-2	CASSSGTHTGELFF
TRBV7-8	TRBJ2-3	CASSLNGASPSTDTQYF
TRBV12-3/TRBV12-4	TRBJ2-7	CASSLGGTNEQYF
TRBV7-9	TRBJ1-5	CASSSIYSNQPQHF
TRBV20-1	TRBJ2-3	CSAPEGAGGGTDTQYF
TRBV7-9	TRBJ1-2	CASTNLLLGGYTF
TRBV6-2/TRBV6-3	TRBJ2-2	CASSYEGANTGELFF
TRBV28	TRBJ2-1	CASSPGLAGGKAYNEQFF
TRBV20-1	TRBJ1-1	CSAQFQSQNTEAFF